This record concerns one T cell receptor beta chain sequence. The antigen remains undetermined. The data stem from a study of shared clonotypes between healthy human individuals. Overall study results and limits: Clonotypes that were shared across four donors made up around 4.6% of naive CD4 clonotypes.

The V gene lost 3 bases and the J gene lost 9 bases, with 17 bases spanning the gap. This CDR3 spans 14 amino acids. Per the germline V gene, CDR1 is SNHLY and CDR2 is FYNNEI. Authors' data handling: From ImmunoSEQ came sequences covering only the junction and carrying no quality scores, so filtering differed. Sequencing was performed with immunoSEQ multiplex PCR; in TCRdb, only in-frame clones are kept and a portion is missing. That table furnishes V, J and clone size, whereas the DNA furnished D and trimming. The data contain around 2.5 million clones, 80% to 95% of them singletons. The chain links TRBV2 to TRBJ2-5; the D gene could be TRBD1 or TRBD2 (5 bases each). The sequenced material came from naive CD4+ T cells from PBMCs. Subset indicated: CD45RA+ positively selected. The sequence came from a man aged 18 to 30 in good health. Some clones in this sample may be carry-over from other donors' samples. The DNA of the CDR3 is TGTGCCAGCAGTGACCGGGGCAGTCCTTGGGCCCAGTACTTC. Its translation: CASSDRGSPWAQYF.